This T cell receptor (beta chain) emerged from a study of T cell repertoires in aging, cancer and after chemotherapy. Whole-study context: Healthy donor repertoires were recorded over several months to years and showed clear clonal overlap. General study findings and limits: Rebound thymic output was suggested by rising median generation probability during chemotherapy in each cancer cohort. Untreated cancer patients had significantly lower blood TCR diversity than age-matched healthy donors. In cancer patients, declining TCR diversity with age involved lost richness and lost evenness.

CDR3 size: 17 residues. Trimming took 0 bases from V and 5 from J, leaving 16 bases between them. Germline V gene sequence: CDR1 MNHNS, CDR2 SASEGT. This clonotype has just a few counts. Antigen unknown. Peripheral blood genomic DNA, not sorted cells or RNA, was the template. A mixed TRB-A/B primer pool amplified rearranged TRB by multiplex touch-down PCR. TCRdb reprocessed the multiplex PCR reads via MiXCR and lists one record per CDR3 protein. The sample yields about 11,000 distinct CDR3 sequences, 20% to 30% seen once. Sequencing input: blood. The source is a human donor in good health. The chain couples TRBV6-1 to TRBJ2-2, with D perhaps matching TRBD2 (7 bases). The CDR3 loop reads CASSEALGGGGTGELFF. The CDR3 bases are TGTGCCAGCAGTGAAGCCCTAGGGGGGGGAGGGACCGGGGAGCTGTTTTTT.